Sequencing of this T cell receptor (beta chain) was carried out in a study of blood T cell repertoires in COVID-19. This CDR3 has 12 amino acids. V lost 3 bases and J lost 12; bases outside the gene matches: 5. Germline assignment: CDR1 LGHDT and CDR2 YNNKEL (reference sequence). TCRdb's copy holds only in-frame clones and misses some; the assay was immunoSEQ multiplex PCR. The sample shows roughly 75,000 clones, about 74% of them seen only once. The sequenced sample consisted of peripheral blood. This chain links TRBV3-1 (or the pseudogene TRBV3-2) with TRBJ2-1, with 7 bases identical to TRBD2. This TCR came from a human donor with acute or convalescent COVID-19. The donor label of this sample is uncertain. The CDR3 protein is CASSHTSEAQFF. CDR3 nucleotide sequence: TGTGCCAGCAGCCACACTAGCGAAGCGCAGTTCTTC.